Sequencing of this T cell receptor (beta chain) was carried out in a study of T-cell reconstitution after alpha-beta-depleted transplantation in children. Study-wide results and limits: The study reportedly traced alpha-beta T cells about two months after transplant to several hundred expanded graft clones. The authors attributed T-cell counts and diversity one year after transplant mostly to newly produced T cells.

V shed 0 bases and J 5 bases; nucleotides not matched to a gene: 7. There are 15 residues in the CDR3. Germline V gene sequence: CDR1 DFQATT, CDR2 SNEGSKA (reference sequence). Unique molecular identifiers were incorporated into the prepared TCRbeta library. TCRdb reprocessed the PCR reads with MiXCR, giving one entry per CDR3 protein. The profile shows almost 250,000 distinct CDR3 sequences, 20% to 30% of them singletons. Concerning this clonotype itself: The target antigen is unknown.

V is TRBV20-1 and J is TRBJ2-7, with 10 bases fitting TRBD2. This clonotype originated in a girl aged 2-10 years with Fanconi anemia, due to receive a stem cell transplant. Sequences were derived from PBMCs, sampled before TCRalphabeta/CD19-depleted stem cell transplant. The CDR3, as DNA: TGCAGTGCTAGAGATCCCCTAGCGGGAGATCACGAGCAGTACTTC. This gives the protein CSARDPLAGDHEQYF.